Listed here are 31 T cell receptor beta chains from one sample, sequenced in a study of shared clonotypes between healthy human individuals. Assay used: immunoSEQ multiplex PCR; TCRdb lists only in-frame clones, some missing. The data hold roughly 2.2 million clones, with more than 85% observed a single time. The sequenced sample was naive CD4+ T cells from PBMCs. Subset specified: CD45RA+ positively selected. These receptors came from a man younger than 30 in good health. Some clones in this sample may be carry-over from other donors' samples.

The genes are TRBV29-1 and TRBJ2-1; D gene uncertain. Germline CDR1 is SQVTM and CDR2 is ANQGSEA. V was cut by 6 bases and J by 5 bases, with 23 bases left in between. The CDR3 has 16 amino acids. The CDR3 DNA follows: TGCAGCGTCGCAAAAGTTTTGGATACGGCCAACAATGAGCAGTTCTTC. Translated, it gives CSVAKVLDTANNEQFF.

CDR3 sequence: CASTRLGQETQYF. CDR3 DNA: TGTGCCAGCACCCGATTGGGGCAAGAGACCCAGTACTTC. The chain couples TRBV27 to TRBJ2-5; D unresolved. There are 13 residues in the CDR3. CDR1 and CDR2 from the germline V gene are MNHEY and SMNVEV (reference sequence). V gave up 7 bases and J gave up 2 bases, with 11 bases separating them.

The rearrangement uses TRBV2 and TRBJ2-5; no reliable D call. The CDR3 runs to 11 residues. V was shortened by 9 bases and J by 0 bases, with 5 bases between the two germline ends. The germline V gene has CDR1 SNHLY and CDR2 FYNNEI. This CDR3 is CASHDQETQYF. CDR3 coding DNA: TGTGCCAGTCACGACCAAGAGACCCAGTACTTC.

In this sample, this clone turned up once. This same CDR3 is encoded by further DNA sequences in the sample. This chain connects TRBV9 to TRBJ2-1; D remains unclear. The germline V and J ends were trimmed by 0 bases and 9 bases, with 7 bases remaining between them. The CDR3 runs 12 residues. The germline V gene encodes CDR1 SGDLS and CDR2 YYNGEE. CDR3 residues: CASSVEVGEQFF. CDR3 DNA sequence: TGTGCCAGCAGCGTAGAGGTTGGTGAGCAGTTCTTC.

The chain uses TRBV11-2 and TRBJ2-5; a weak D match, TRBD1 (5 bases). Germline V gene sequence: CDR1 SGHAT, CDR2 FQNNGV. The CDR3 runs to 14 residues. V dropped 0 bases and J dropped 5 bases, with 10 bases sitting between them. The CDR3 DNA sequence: TGTGCCAGCAGCTTAGAGCCAGGGTTGGAGACCCAGTACTTC. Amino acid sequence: CASSLEPGLETQYF.

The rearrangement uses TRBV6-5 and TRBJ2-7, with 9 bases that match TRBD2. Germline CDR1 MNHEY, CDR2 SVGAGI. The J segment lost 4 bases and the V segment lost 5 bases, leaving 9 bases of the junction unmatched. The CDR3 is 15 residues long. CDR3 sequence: CASSTVAGAWYEQYF. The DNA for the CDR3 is TGTGCCAGCAGTACGGTAGCGGGAGCGTGGTACGAGCAGTACTTC.

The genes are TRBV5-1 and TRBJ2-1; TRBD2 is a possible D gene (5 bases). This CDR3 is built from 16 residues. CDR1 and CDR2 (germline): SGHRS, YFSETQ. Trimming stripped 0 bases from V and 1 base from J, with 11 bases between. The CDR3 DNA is TGCGCCAGCAGCTTGGGAGGGAGCCCATCCTACAATGAGCAGTTCTTC. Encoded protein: CASSLGGSPSYNEQFF. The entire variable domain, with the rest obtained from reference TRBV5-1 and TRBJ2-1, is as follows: KAGVTQTPRYLIKTRGQQVTLSCSPISGHRSVSWYQQTPGQGLQFLFEYFSETQRNKGNFPGRFSGRQFSNSRSEMNVSTLELGDSALYLCASSLGGSPSYNEQFFGPGTRLTVL.

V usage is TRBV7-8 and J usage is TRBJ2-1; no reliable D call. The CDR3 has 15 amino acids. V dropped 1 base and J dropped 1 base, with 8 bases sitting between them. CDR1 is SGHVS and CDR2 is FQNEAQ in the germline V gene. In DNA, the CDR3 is TGTGCCAGCAGCTTAGGATCTGCTTCCTACAATGAGCAGTTCTTC. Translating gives CASSLGSASYNEQFF.

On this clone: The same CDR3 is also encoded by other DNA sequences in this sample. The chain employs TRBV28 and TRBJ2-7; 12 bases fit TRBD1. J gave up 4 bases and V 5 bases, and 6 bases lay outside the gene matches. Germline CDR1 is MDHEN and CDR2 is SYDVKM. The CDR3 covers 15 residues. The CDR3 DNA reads TGTGCCAGCAGTCCCGGGACAGGGGGCGCGTACGAGCAGTACTTC. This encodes CASSPGTGGAYEQYF.

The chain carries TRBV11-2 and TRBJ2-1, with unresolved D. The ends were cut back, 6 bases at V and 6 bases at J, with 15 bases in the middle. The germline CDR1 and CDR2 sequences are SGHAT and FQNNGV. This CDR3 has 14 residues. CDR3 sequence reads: CASRVHRDRNEQFF. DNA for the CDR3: TGTGCCAGCAGGGTTCATCGAGACCGCAATGAGCAGTTCTTC. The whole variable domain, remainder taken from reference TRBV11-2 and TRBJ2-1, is EAGVAQSPRYKIIEKRQSVAFWCNPISGHATLYWYQQILGQGPKLLIQFQNNGVVDDSQLPKDRFSAERLKGVDSTLKIQPAKLEDSAVYLCASRVHRDRNEQFFGPGTRLTVL.

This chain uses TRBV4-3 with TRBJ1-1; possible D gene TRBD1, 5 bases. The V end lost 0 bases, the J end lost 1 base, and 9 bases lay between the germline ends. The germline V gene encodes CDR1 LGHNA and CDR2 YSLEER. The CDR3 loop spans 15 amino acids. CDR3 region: CASSQDLGENTEAFF. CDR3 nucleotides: TGCGCCAGCAGCCAAGATTTGGGGGAGAACACTGAAGCTTTCTTT.

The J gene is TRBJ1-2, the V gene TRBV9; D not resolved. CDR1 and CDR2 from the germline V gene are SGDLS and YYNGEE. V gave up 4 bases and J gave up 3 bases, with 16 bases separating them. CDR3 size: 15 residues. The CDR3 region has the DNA TGTGCCAGCAGCCCAAGGGCAGGAGCGGACTATGGCTACACCTTC. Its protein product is CASSPRAGADYGYTF.

CDR3 in DNA: TGTGCCAGCAGCTTAGGTTCGGGAGCCGCGTACGAGCAGTACTTC. This sequence encodes CASSLGSGAAYEQYF. This sequence joins TRBV7-3 and TRBJ2-7, with D perhaps TRBD2 (6 bases). V was pared by 2 bases and J by 4 bases, with 15 bases between. Germline V gene lookup returns CDR1 SGHTA and CDR2 FQGTGA. CDR3 length equals 15 residues.

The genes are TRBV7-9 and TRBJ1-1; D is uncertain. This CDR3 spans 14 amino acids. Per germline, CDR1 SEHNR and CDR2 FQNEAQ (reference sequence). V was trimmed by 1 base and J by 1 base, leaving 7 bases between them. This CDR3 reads CASSLVVRNTEAFF. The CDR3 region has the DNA TGTGCCAGCAGCTTAGTGGTGAGGAACACTGAAGCTTTCTTT.

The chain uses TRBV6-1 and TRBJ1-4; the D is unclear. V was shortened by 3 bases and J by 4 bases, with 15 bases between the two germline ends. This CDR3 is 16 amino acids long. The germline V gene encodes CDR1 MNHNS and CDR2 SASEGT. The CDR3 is CASSDGPTGYNEKLFF. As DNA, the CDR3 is TGTGCCAGCAGTGACGGCCCCACCGGTTATAATGAAAAACTGTTTTTT.

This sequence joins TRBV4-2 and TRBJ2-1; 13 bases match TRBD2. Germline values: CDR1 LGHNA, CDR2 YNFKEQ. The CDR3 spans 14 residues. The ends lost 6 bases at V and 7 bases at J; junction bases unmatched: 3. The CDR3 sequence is CASSRTSGSNEQFF. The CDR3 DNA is TGTGCCAGCAGTCGGACTAGCGGGAGTAATGAGCAGTTCTTC.

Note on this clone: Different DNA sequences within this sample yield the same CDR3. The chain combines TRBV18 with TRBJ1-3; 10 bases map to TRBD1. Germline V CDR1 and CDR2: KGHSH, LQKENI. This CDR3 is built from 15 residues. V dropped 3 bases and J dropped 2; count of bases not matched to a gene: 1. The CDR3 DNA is TGTGCCAGCTCACCCGGGACAGGGGCTGGAAACACCATATATTTT. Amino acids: CASSPGTGAGNTIYF.

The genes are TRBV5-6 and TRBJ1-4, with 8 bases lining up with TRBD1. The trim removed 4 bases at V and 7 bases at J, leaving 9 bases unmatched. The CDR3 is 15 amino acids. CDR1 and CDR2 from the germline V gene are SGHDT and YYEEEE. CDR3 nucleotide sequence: TGTGCCAGCAGCCTGCGGACAGGGCTTAGTGAAAAACTGTTTTTT. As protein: CASSLRTGLSEKLFF.

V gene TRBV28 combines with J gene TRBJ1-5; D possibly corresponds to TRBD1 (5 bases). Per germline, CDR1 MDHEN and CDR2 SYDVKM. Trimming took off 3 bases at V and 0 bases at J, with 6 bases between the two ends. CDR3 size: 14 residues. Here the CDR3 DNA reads TGTGCCAGCAGTTTCAGGGATAGCAATCAGCCCCAGCATTTT. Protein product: CASSFRDSNQPQHF.

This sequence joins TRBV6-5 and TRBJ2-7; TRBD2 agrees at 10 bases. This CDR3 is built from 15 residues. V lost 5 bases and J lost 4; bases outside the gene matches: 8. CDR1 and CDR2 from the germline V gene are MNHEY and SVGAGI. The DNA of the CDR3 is TGTGCCAGCAGTCTTGGACTAGCGGCGGTTTACGAGCAGTACTTC. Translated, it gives CASSLGLAAVYEQYF.

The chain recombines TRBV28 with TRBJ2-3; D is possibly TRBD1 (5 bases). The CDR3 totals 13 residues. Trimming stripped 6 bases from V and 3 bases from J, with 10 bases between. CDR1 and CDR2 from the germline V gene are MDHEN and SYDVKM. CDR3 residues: CASRGRPTDTQYF. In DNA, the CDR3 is TGTGCCAGCAGGGGGCGACCTACAGATACGCAGTATTTT.

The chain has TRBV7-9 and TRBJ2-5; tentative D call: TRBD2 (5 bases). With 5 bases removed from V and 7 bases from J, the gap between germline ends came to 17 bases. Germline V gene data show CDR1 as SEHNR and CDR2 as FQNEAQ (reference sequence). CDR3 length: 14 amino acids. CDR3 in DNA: TGTGCCAGCAGCGCACTTAGGACTGAAGGGACCCAGTACTTC. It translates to CASSALRTEGTQYF. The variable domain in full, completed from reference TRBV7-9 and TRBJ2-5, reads DTGVSQNPRHKITKRGQNVTFRCDPISEHNRLYWYRQTLGQGPEFLTYFQNEAQLEKSRLLSDRFSAERPKGSFSTLEIQRTEQGDSAMYLCASSALRTEGTQYFGPGTRLLVL.

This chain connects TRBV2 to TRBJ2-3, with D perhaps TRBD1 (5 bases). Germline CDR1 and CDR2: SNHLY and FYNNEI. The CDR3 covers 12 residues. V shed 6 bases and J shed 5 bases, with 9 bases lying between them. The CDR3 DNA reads TGTGCCAGCAGAGCCCAGGGAGATACGCAGTATTTT. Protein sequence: CASRAQGDTQYF.

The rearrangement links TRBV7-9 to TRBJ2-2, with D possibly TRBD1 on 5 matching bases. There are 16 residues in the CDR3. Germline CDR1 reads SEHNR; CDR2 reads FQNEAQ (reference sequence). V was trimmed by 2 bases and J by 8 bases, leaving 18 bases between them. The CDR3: CASSLRSQGVRGELFF. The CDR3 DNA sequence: TGTGCCAGCAGCTTACGGTCCCAGGGTGTTAGGGGGGAGCTGTTTTTT.

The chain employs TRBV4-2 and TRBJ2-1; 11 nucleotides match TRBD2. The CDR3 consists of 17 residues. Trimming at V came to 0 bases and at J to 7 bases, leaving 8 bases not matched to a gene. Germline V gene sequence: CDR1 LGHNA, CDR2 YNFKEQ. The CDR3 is CASSQEGAASGRNEQFF. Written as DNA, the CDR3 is TGTGCCAGCAGCCAAGAAGGGGCGGCTAGCGGGAGGAATGAGCAGTTCTTC.

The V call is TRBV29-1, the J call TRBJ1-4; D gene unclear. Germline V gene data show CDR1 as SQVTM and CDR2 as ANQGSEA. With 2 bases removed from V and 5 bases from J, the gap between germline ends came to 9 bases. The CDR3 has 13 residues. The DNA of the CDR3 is TGCAGCGTTGAAACAGCCCCGAATGAAAAACTGTTTTTT. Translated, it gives CSVETAPNEKLFF.

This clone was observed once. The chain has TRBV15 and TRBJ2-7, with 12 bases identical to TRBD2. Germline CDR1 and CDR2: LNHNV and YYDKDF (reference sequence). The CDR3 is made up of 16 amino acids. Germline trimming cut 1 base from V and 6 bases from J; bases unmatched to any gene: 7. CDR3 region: CATSRGLAGEVGEQYF. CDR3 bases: TGTGCCACCAGCAGAGGACTAGCGGGAGAGGTTGGCGAGCAGTACTTC.

CDR3 bases: TGTGCCTGGAGCAGAGGCAGGGAGTTTTCGTACTACGAGCAGTACTTC. It translates to CAWSRGREFSYYEQYF. This rearrangement joins TRBV30 to TRBJ2-7, with D perhaps assigned TRBD1 or TRBD2 (5 bases each). Germline-derived CDR1 and CDR2 are GTSNPN and SVGIG (reference sequence). This CDR3 is 16 amino acids long. The germline V and J ends were trimmed by 3 bases and 3 bases, with 21 bases remaining between them.

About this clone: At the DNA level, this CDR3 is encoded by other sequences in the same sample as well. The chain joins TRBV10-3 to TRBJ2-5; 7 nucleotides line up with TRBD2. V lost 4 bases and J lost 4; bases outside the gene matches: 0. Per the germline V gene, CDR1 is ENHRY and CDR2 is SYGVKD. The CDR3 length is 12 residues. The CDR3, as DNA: TGTGCCATCAGTGGCGGGGGAGAGACCCAGTACTTC. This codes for CAISGGGETQYF.

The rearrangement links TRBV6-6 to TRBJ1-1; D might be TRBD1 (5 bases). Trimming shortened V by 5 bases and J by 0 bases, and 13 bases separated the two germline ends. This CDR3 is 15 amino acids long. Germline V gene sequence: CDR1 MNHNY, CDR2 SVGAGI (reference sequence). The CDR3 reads CASSQLGTVNTEAFF. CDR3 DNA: TGTGCCAGCAGTCAACTAGGGACGGTGAACACTGAAGCTTTCTTT.

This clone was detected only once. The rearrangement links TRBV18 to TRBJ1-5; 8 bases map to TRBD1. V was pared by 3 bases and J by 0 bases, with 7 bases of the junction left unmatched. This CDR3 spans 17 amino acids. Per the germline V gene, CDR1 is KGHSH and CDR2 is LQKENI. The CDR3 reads CASSPAGTGLSNQPQHF. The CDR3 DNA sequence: TGTGCCAGCTCACCCGCCGGGACAGGTCTTAGCAATCAGCCCCAGCATTTT.